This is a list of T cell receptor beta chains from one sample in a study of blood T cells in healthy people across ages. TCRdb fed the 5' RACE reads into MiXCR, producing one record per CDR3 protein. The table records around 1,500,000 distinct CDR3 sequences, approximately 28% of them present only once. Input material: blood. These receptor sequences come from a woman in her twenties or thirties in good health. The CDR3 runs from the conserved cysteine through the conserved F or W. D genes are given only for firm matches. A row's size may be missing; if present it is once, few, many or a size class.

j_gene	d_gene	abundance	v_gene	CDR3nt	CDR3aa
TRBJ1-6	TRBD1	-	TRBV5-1	TGCGCCAGCGCCGGGACAGGGGAGTCACCCCTCCACTTT	CASAGTGESPLHF
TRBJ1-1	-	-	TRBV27	TGTGCCAGCAGTTTAATCCCTGGGACGGCGAACACTGAAGCTTTCTTT	CASSLIPGTANTEAFF
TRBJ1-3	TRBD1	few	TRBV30	TGTGCCTGGAGTGTACGGGACAGTCGACAGGGAAACACCATATATTTT	CAWSVRDSRQGNTIYF
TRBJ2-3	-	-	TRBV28	TGTGCCAGCAGCCCCACGGAAGGGACTAGCACAGATACGCAGTATTTT	CASSPTEGTSTDTQYF
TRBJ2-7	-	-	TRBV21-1	TGTGCCAGCAGCAAACGGTGTCTTAGAATCTACGAGCAGTACTTC	CASSKRCLRIYEQYF
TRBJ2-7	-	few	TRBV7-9	TGTGCCAGCAGCTCGGTCTCGACTTTCTACGAGCAGTACTTC	CASSSVSTFYEQYF
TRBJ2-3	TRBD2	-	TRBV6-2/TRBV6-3	TGTGCCAGCAGCGCAGGTTGGGGACTACGACGAGCGGATACGCAGTATTTT	CASSAGWGLRRADTQYF
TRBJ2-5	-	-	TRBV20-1	TGCAGTGCTGCGATTATGGAGACCCAGTACTTC	CSAAIMETQYF
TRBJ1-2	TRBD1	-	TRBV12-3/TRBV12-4	TGTGCCAGCAGTCTGTGGCCTAACAGGGGAACCGGAGGCTACACCTTC	CASSLWPNRGTGGYTF
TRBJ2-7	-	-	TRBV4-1	TGCCCCAGCAGCCAGATGGTTTCCAACGAGCAGTACTTC	CPSSQMVSNEQYF
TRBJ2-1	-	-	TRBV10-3	TGTGCCATCAGTGCGAATAAGGACGGTGGGGACAATGAGCAGTTCTTC	CAISANKDGGDNEQFF
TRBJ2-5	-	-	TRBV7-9	TGTGCCAGCAGCCCGGGGCAGCTGAAGACCCAGTACTTC	CASSPGQLKTQYF
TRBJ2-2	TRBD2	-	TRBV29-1	TGCAGCGTTCAACTAGCGGGAGCGAACACCGGGGAGCTGTTTTTT	CSVQLAGANTGELFF
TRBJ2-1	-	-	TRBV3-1	TGTGCCAGCAGCCCATCACAGCGGAGGCGTAACAATGAGCAGTTCTTC	CASSPSQRRRNNEQFF
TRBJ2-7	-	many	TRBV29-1	TGCAGCGTTGGGACGGATACCTACGAGCAGTACTTC	CSVGTDTYEQYF
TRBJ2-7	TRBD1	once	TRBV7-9	TGTGCCAGCGGCCAACTCGGGACAGGGAAAGGCGAGCAGTACTTC	CASGQLGTGKGEQYF
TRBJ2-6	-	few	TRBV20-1	TGCAGTGCCCCGGGACTTCGCTCTGGGGCCAACGTCCTGACTTTC	CSAPGLRSGANVLTF
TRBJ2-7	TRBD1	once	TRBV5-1	TGCGCCAGCAAATGGACAGGGGGCTACGAGCAGTACTTC	CASKWTGGYEQYF
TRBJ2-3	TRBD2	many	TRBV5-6	TGTGCCAGCAGCTTCGGGGGGAAGACAGATACGCAGTATTTT	CASSFGGKTDTQYF
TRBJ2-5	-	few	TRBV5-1	TGCGCCAGCAGCCCTCTAGTAACCCAAGAGACCCAGTACTTC	CASSPLVTQETQYF
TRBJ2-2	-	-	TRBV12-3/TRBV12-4	TGTGCCAGCAGGGAGCAGGGGTCGGGGGAGCTGTTTTTT	CASREQGSGELFF
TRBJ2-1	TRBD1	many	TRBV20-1	TGCAGTGCTTCAGGACAGGGCTACAATGAGCAGTTCTTC	CSASGQGYNEQFF
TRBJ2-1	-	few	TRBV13	TGTGCCAGCAGCCTAAACGGGCCGACTCTCAATGAGCAGTTCTTC	CASSLNGPTLNEQFF
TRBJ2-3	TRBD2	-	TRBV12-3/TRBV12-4	TGTGCCAGCATCTCTAGCGGGAGGGGAGGGGGCACAGATACGCAGTATTTT	CASISSGRGGGTDTQYF
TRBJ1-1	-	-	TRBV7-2	TGTGCCAGCAGCTTAGGGTTGGTGGGGACTGAAGCTTTCTTT	CASSLGLVGTEAFF
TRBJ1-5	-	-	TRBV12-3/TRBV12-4	TGTGCCAGCAGCCGTGGTGGGGGAGTCAATCAGCCCCAGCATTTT	CASSRGGGVNQPQHF
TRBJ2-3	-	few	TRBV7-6	TGTGCCAGCAGCTTAGAGTTCGCGGTAGCTAGCACAGATACGCAGTATTTT	CASSLEFAVASTDTQYF
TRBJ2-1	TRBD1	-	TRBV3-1	TGTGCCAGCAGCCAGGGACAGGGCCTTGAGCAGTTCTTC	CASSQGQGLEQFF
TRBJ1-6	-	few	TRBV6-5	TGTGCCAGCAGTTACGAGGGACAACAACTTTCACCCCTCCACTTT	CASSYEGQQLSPLHF
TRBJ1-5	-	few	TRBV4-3	TGCGCCAGCAGCCAAGATCAGGGGACACCCAATCAGCCCCAGCATTTT	CASSQDQGTPNQPQHF
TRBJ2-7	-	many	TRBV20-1	TGCAGTGCTACACAAGGACGGGACGAGCAGTACTTC	CSATQGRDEQYF
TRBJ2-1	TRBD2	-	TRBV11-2	TGTGCCAGCAGCTCACCGACTAGCGGGAGAGGTAATGAGCAGTTCTTC	CASSSPTSGRGNEQFF
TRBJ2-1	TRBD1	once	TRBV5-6	TGTGCCTGCAGCTTGGACAGGATTGATGAGCAGTTCTTC	CACSLDRIDEQFF
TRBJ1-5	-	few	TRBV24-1	TGTGCCACCAGTGGATCCCGTGAGGGCAATCAGCCCCAGCATTTT	CATSGSREGNQPQHF